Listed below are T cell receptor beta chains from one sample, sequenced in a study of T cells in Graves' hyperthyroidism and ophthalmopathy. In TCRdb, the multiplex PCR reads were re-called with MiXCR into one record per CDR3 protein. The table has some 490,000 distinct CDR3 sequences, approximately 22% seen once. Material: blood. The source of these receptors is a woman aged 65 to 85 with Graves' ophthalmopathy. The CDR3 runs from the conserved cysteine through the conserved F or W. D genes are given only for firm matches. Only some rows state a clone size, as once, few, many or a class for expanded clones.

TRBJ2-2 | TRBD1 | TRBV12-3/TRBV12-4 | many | CASNLGQPNTGELFF | TGTGCCAGCAACTTGGGACAGCCGAACACCGGGGAGCTGTTTTTT
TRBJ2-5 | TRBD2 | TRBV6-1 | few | CASSEFPGGETQYF | TGTGCCAGCAGTGAATTCCCGGGAGGTGAGACCCAGTACTTC
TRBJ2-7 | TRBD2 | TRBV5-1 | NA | CASSSKQAGNYEQYF | TGCGCCAGCAGCTCAAAGCAAGCGGGGAACTACGAGCAGTACTTC
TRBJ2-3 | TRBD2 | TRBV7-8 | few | CASSLRAGGVGGTDTQYF | TGTGCCAGCAGCTTACGAGCGGGAGGTGTGGGAGGAACAGATACGCAGTATTTT
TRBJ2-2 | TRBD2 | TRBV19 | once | CAGSGSAGAITGELFF | TGTGCCGGTAGTGGTTCAGCGGGAGCGATCACCGGGGAGCTGTTTTTT
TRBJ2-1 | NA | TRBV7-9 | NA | CASSPTLWNEQFF | TGTGCCAGCAGCCCCACCCTATGGAATGAGCAGTTCTTC
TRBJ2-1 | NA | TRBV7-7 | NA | CASSPGLISYNEQFF | TGTGCTAGCAGCCCCGGACTCATCTCCTACAATGAGCAGTTCTTC
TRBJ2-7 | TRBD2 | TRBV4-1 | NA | CASSQETRVAGVYEQYF | TGCGCCAGCAGCCAAGAAACAAGGGTAGCGGGAGTCTACGAGCAGTACTTC
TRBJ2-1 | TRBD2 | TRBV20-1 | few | CSARVSRTSQGNEQFF | TGCAGTGCTAGAGTGTCTAGGACTAGCCAGGGCAATGAGCAGTTCTTC
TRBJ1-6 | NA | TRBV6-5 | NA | CASSYSTWIRGRNSPLHF | TGTGCCAGCAGTTACTCGACCTGGATAAGGGGGAGGAATTCACCCCTCCACTTT
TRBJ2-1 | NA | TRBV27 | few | CASSLKGRGAPSSYNEQFF | TGTGCCAGCAGTTTAAAGGGCAGGGGAGCCCCCAGCTCCTACAATGAGCAGTTCTTC